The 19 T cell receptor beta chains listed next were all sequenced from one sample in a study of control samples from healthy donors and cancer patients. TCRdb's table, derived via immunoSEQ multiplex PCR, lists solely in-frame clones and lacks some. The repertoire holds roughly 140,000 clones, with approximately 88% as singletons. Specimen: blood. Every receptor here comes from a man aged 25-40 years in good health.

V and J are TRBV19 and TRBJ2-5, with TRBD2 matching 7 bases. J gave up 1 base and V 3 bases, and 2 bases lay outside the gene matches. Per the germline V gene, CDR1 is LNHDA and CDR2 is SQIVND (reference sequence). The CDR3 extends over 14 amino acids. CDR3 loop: CASSMGGIQETQYF. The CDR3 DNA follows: TGTGCCAGTAGTATGGGGGGGATCCAAGAGACCCAGTACTTC.

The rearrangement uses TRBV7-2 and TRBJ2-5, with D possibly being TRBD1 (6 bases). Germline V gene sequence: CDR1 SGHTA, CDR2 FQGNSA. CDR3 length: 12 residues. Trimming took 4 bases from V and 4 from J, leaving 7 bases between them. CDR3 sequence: CASSSQGETQYF. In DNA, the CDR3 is TGTGCCAGCAGCTCACAGGGAGAGACCCAGTACTTC.

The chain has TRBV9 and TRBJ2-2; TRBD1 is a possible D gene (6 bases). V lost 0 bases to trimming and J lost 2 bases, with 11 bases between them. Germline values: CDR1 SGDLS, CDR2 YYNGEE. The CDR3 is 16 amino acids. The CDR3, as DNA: TGTGCCAGCAGCGTAGACTGGACAGCAAACACCGGGGAGCTGTTTTTT. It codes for CASSVDWTANTGELFF.

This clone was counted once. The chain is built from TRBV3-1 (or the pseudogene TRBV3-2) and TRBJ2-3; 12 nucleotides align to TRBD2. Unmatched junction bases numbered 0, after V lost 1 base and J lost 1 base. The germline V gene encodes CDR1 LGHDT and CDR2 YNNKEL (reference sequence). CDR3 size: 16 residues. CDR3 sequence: CASSQGLAGGTDTQYF. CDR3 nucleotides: TGTGCCAGCAGCCAAGGACTAGCGGGGGGCACAGATACGCAGTATTTT.

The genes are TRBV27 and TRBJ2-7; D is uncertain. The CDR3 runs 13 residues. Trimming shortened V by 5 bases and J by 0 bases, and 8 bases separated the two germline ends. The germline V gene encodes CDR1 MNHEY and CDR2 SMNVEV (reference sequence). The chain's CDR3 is CASSIHGSYEQYF. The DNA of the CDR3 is TGTGCCAGCAGTATCCACGGCTCCTACGAGCAGTACTTC.

CDR3 DNA: TGTGCCAGCAGCGTAGTCGGACAGGGGTACAATGAGCAGTTCTTC. It is translated as CASSVVGQGYNEQFF. V usage is TRBV9 and J usage is TRBJ2-1, with 9 bases that match TRBD1. The CDR3 totals 15 residues. Germline CDR1 and CDR2: SGDLS and YYNGEE. Germline trimming cut 0 bases from V and 4 bases from J; bases unmatched to any gene: 2.

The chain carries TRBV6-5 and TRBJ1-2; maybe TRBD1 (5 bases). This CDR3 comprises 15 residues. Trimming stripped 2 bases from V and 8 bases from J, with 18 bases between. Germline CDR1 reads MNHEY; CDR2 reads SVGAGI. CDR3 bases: TGTGCCAGCAGTTACGAGCCAGGGCTGGGAGACGGCTACACCTTC. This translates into CASSYEPGLGDGYTF.

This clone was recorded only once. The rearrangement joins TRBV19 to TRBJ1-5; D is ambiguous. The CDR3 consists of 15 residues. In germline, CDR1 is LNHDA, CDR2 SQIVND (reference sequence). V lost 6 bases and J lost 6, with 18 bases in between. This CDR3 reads CASRNRGSVGQPQHF. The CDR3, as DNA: TGTGCCAGTAGGAATCGGGGATCCGTAGGTCAGCCCCAGCATTTT. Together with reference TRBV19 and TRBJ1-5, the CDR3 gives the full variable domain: DGGITQSPKYLFRKEGQNVTLSCEQNLNHDAMYWYRQDPGQGLRLIYYSQIVNDFQKGDIAEGYSVSREKKESFPLTVTSAQKNPTAFYLCASRNRGSVGQPQHFGDGTRLSIL.

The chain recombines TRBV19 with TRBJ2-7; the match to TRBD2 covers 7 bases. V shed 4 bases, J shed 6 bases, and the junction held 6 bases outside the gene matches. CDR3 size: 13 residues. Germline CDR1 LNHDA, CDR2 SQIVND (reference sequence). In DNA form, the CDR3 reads TGTGCCAGTAGTACTGATAGCGGGTCCGAGCAGTACTTC. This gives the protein CASSTDSGSEQYF.

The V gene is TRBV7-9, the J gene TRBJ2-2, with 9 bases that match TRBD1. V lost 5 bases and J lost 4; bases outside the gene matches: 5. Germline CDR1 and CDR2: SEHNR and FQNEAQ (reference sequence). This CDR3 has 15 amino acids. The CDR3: CASSTDRGSTGELFF. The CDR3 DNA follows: TGTGCCAGCAGCACTGACAGGGGGAGCACCGGGGAGCTGTTTTTT.

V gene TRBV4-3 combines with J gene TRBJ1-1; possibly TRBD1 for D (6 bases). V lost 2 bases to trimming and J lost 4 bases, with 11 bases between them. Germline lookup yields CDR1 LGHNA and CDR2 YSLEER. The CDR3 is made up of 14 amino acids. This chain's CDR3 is CASSQNREPTEAFF. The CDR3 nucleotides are TGCGCCAGCAGCCAAAACAGGGAGCCCACTGAAGCTTTCTTT.

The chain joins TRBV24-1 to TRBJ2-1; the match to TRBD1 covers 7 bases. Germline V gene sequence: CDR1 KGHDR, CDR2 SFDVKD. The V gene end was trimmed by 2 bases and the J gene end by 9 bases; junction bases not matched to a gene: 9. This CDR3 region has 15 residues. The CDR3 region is CATSDSRTGHLEQFF. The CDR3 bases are TGTGCCACCAGTGATTCCCGGACAGGACATCTTGAGCAGTTCTTC.

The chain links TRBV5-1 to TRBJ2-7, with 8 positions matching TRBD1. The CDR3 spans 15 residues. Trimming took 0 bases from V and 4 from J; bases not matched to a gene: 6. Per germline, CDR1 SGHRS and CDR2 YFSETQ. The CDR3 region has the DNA TGCGCCAGCAGCTTGGAGGGCAGGGGGCAGTACGAGCAGTACTTC. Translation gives CASSLEGRGQYEQYF.

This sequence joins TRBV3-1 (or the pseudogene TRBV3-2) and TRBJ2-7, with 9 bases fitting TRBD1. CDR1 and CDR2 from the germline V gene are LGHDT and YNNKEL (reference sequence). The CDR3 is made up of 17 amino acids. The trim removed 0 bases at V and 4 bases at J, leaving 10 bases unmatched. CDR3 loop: CASSQDVSGTGYYEQYF. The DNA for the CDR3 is TGTGCCAGCAGCCAAGATGTATCTGGGACAGGGTATTACGAGCAGTACTTC.

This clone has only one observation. CDR3 bases: TGTGCCAGCAGCGCGCTAGCGGGAACCTACGAGCAGTACTTC. This gives the protein CASSALAGTYEQYF. The chain joins TRBV9 to TRBJ2-7; 9 positions match TRBD2. Looked up from germline, CDR1 is SGDLS and CDR2 is YYNGEE. This CDR3 contains 14 residues. With 3 bases clipped from V and 2 bases from J, the junction kept 3 bases outside the gene matches.

CDR3 bases: TGTGCCAGTGGAGGGACTCAGCCCCAGCATTTT. As protein: CASGGTQPQHF. The rearrangement joins TRBV2 to TRBJ1-5; possibly TRBD1 for D (5 bases). The germline CDR1 and CDR2 sequences are SNHLY and FYNNEI. The CDR3 runs 11 residues. Trimming cost V 9 bases and J 6 bases, with 9 bases left between them.

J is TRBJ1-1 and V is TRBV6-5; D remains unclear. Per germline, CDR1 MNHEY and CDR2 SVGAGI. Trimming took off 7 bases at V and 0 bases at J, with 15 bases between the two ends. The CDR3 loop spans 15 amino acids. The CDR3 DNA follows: TGTGCCAGCAACCGGCGGCAGGCCCTGAACACTGAAGCTTTCTTT. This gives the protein CASNRRQALNTEAFF.

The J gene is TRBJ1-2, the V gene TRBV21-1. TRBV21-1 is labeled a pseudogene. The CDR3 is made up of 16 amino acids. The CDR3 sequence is CASSKVGTTTNYGYTF. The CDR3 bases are TGTGCCAGCAGCAAAGTAGGCACAACAACAAACTATGGCTACACCTTC.

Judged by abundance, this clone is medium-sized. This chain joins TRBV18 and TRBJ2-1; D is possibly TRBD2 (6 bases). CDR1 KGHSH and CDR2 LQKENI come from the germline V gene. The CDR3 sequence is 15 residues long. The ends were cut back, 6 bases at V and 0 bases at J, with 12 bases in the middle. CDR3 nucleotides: TGTGCCAGCTCGCGGGACTTTGACTCCTACAATGAGCAGTTCTTC. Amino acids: CASSRDFDSYNEQFF.